This is a list of T cell receptor beta chains from one sample in a study of blood T cell repertoires in COVID-19. The protocol was immunoSEQ multiplex PCR, while the TCRdb copy is restricted to in-frame clones and leaves out a portion. This table holds about 27,000 clones, 75% to 85% found once. Specimen: peripheral blood. The receptors were sampled from a man between 65 and 80 years old with active COVID-19. Each CDR3 is given with its conserved first and last residue. The D gene is left open where the match is weak. The size entry is marked missing in some rows and otherwise reads once, few, many or a size class.

J,size,D,V,DNA,CDR3
TRBJ1-2,-,-,TRBV11-1,TGTGCCAGCAGCCCCGGACAGTCGGTTGGCTACACCTTC,CASSPGQSVGYTF
TRBJ2-7,-,-,TRBV5-1,TGCGCCAGCAGCTTGGTGGGGGCTTCCTACGAGCAGTACTTC,CASSLVGASYEQYF
TRBJ1-2,-,-,TRBV19,TGTGCCAGTAGTATCACCCGGGGATCTAACTATGGCTACACCTTC,CASSITRGSNYGYTF
TRBJ1-1,once,TRBD1,TRBV11-2,TGTGCCAGCAGCATTGGACAGGAATCCGAAGCTTTCTTT,CASSIGQESEAFF
TRBJ1-4,few,TRBD1,TRBV7-9,TGTGCCAGCAGACCTACCGGGACAGGGTTAAATGAAAAACTGTTTTTT,CASRPTGTGLNEKLFF
TRBJ1-2,-,TRBD1,TRBV5-1,TGCGCCAGCAGCGATGGGACAGGGTGGGGCTACACCTTC,CASSDGTGWGYTF
TRBJ1-1,-,-,TRBV19,TGTGCCAGTAGTGGGGACTACACTGAAGCTTTCTTT,CASSGDYTEAFF
TRBJ2-2,-,-,TRBV11-2,TGTGCCAGCCGCCAGGGGAGCCTTAACACCGGGGAGCTGTTTTTT,CASRQGSLNTGELFF
TRBJ1-6,-,TRBD1,TRBV28,TGTGCCAGCATTGGGCAGGGGGGATCACCCCTCCACTTT,CASIGQGGSPLHF
TRBJ1-2,few,-,TRBV9,TGTGCCAGCAGCGTAGGAGGGACACCTCTATTCGGCTACACCTTC,CASSVGGTPLFGYTF
TRBJ1-5,-,-,TRBV10-3,TGTGCCATCAGTGAGACGACAGGTTATCAGCCCCAGCATTTT,CAISETTGYQPQHF
TRBJ1-6,-,TRBD1,TRBV28,TGTGCCAGCAGTCTCCGATCTTACGGGACAGGGGATTCACCCCTCCACTTT,CASSLRSYGTGDSPLHF
TRBJ1-4,-,TRBD1,TRBV6-6,TGTGCCAGCAGTTACGGGCAGGGGGCTAATGAAAAACTGTTTTTT,CASSYGQGANEKLFF
TRBJ2-2,-,TRBD1,TRBV15,TGTGCCACCAGCAGAGAAGGGACAGGGCGTGTCGGGGAGCTGTTTTTT,CATSREGTGRVGELFF
TRBJ1-2,-,-,TRBV18,TGTGCCAGCTCACCAGAGACAGCAAACTATGGCTACACCTTC,CASSPETANYGYTF
TRBJ2-2,few,TRBD2,TRBV2,TGTGCCACTGAAGGAGCAACCACTAGCGGGAGGGGGGACACCGGGGAGCTGTTTTTT,CATEGATTSGRGDTGELFF
TRBJ2-1,once,-,TRBV19,TGTGCCAGTATAGGCCTCTACAGAACAGGGCAGCCAACCTACAATGAGCAGTTCTTC,CASIGLYRTGQPTYNEQFF
TRBJ1-2,once,TRBD1,TRBV6-6,TGTGCCAGCAGCCTGGCCGCGGACAGGGGGCCTGGCTACACCTTC,CASSLAADRGPGYTF
TRBJ2-5,-,-,TRBV11-3,TGTGCCAGCAGCCCCCAGGGTTTGGGAGAGACCCAGTACTTC,CASSPQGLGETQYF
TRBJ2-2,-,TRBD2,TRBV9,TGTGCCAGCAGCTCCCGGGGGGAGGGCACCGGGGAGCTGTTTTTT,CASSSRGEGTGELFF
TRBJ2-7,once,-,TRBV6-1,TGTGCCAGCAGTGAAGGGCAATTCTCCTACGAGCAGTACTTC,CASSEGQFSYEQYF
TRBJ1-5,-,TRBD1,TRBV7-2,TGTGCCAGCAGCTTAGCGGGCAGGGGGGCCGGTGCTGCCCAGCATTTT,CASSLAGRGAGAAQHF
TRBJ2-3,-,-,TRBV2,TGTGCCAGCGAATCTAGCGCCTACACAGATACGCAGTATTTT,CASESSAYTDTQYF
TRBJ2-7,once,TRBD1,TRBV19,TGTGCCAGTAGTATCAGGTCGACAGGGATCTACGAGCAGTACTTC,CASSIRSTGIYEQYF
TRBJ2-7,-,-,TRBV7-2,TGTGCCAGCAGCTACCGATCCTCCGGGCGGGACAGAGACTACGAGCAGTACTTC,CASSYRSSGRDRDYEQYF
TRBJ1-3,few,TRBD1,TRBV5-1,TGCGCCAGCAGCTTAGAACGGGACAGGGATAACACCATATATTTT,CASSLERDRDNTIYF
TRBJ2-3,-,-,TRBV5-1,TGCGCCAGCAGCTTGGGCGGAGCAGATACGCAGTATTTT,CASSLGGADTQYF
TRBJ2-7,-,TRBD1,TRBV29-1,TGCAGCGTTGTTCGAAGTACAGGGGGCTTTTACGAGCAGTACTTC,CSVVRSTGGFYEQYF
TRBJ1-5,-,TRBD1,TRBV28,TGTGCCAGCAGTTCCTGGACAGGGGGAAGAAATCAGCCCCAGCATTTT,CASSSWTGGRNQPQHF
TRBJ1-6,-,-,TRBV2,TGTGCCAGCAGTTGGACAGTCGGTCCCACCGCCCTCCACTTT,CASSWTVGPTALHF
TRBJ1-4,once,TRBD1,TRBV7-9,TGTGCCAGCAGCCCCGCAGGGGGGACTAATGAAAAACTGTTTTTT,CASSPAGGTNEKLFF
TRBJ2-2,-,-,TRBV5-1,TGCGCCAGCAGCGAGCAGAACACCGGGGAGCTGTTTTTT,CASSEQNTGELFF
TRBJ1-1,-,-,TRBV6-6,TGTGCCAGCAATCAGAGGACTGAAGCTTTCTTT,CASNQRTEAFF
TRBJ2-5,once,-,TRBV5-1,TGCGCCAGCAGCTTGACGGTTAGTGAAGCCAGGGAGACCCAGTACTTC,CASSLTVSEARETQYF
TRBJ2-2,once,TRBD1,TRBV5-1,TGCGCCAGCAGCTGGGACAGGGGGCGCACCGGGGAGCTGTTTTTT,CASSWDRGRTGELFF
TRBJ2-1,-,TRBD2,TRBV19,TGTGCCAGTAGTTGGGCTAGCGGTGACAATGAGCAGTTCTTC,CASSWASGDNEQFF
TRBJ2-3,-,TRBD2,TRBV5-1,TGCGCCAGCAGCTTGTTTGAGCTCGCTAGCGGGGGCCCCACAGATACGCAGTATTTT,CASSLFELASGGPTDTQYF